The 17 T cell receptor beta chains listed next were all sequenced from one sample in a study of T cell responses to AZD1222 COVID-19 vaccine. Some clones are missing from TCRdb's copy, which holds only in-frame ones; the method was immunoSEQ multiplex PCR. The table has 80,000 to 95,000 clones, almost 90% seen once. The sequencing used peripheral blood, collected 28 days after the second AZD1222 dose. The receptor source for this set is an adult who received the AZD1222 COVID-19 vaccine.

The chain has TRBV11-2 and TRBJ2-3, with 12 bases that match TRBD2. This CDR3 spans 16 amino acids. CDR1 is SGHAT and CDR2 is FQNNGV in the germline V gene. The V and J ends lost 1 base and 2 bases, in that order; junction bases with no gene match: 1. CDR3: CASSLGLAGATDTQYF. In DNA form, the CDR3 reads TGTGCCAGCAGCTTAGGACTAGCGGGGGCCACAGATACGCAGTATTTT.

The rearrangement links TRBV6-1 to TRBJ2-3; TRBD1 aligns across 7 bases. The CDR3 has 16 residues. Germline V gives CDR1 MNHNS, CDR2 SASEGT. Unmatched junction bases numbered 7, after V lost 2 bases and J lost 2 bases. As DNA, the CDR3 is TGTGCCAGCAGTGAACGAGGGGGCTGGGACACAGATACGCAGTATTTT. Amino acids: CASSERGGWDTDTQYF.

This sequence joins TRBV10-2 and TRBJ1-5; D is unresolved. Germline lookup yields CDR1 WSHSY and CDR2 SAAADI. CDR3 length: 12 amino acids. The V end lost 8 bases, the J end lost 4 bases, and 9 bases lay between the germline ends. CDR3 sequence reads: CASSPGNQPQHF. The DNA of the CDR3 is TGCGCCAGCTCACCCGGGAATCAGCCCCAGCATTTT.

The chain joins TRBV10-3 to TRBJ2-5; TRBD2 agrees at 11 bases. The CDR3 extends over 15 amino acids. V shed 2 bases, J shed 5 bases, and the junction held 4 bases outside the gene matches. The germline gives CDR1 ENHRY, CDR2 SYGVKD. The CDR3 DNA reads as TGTGCCATCAGTGAGGAACTAGCGGGAGCCGAGACCCAGTACTTC. Amino acids: CAISEELAGAETQYF.

The CDR3 region is CASSYTQLGEQYF. The CDR3 coding sequence is TGTGCCAGCAGTTACACCCAACTAGGGGAGCAGTACTTC. V and J are TRBV6-2 or TRBV6-3 and TRBJ2-7; possibly TRBD2 for D (5 bases). The V and J ends lost 2 bases and 7 bases respectively, with 12 bases between them. In germline, CDR1 is MNHEY, CDR2 SVGEGT. The CDR3 length is 13 residues.

This rearrangement joins TRBV18 to TRBJ1-1; 7 bases agree with TRBD1. This CDR3 has 20 amino acids. Trimming cost V 0 bases and J 3 bases; bases outside gene matches: 19. Germline CDR1 KGHSH, CDR2 LQKENI. CDR3 in amino acids: CASSPPLGGGLLQIDTEAFF. Written as DNA, the CDR3 is TGTGCCAGCTCACCACCCCTTGGAGGGGGCTTACTTCAGATCGACACTGAAGCTTTCTTT.

The chain joins TRBV4-1 to TRBJ2-7; TRBD1 might be the D (5 bases). Trimming stripped 2 bases from V and 0 bases from J, with 11 bases between. From germline, CDR1 is MGHRA and CDR2 YSYEKL. This CDR3 contains 15 residues. As DNA, the CDR3 is TGCGCCAGCAGCCAATCTACAGGTTACTCCTACGAGCAGTACTTC. Its translation is CASSQSTGYSYEQYF.

The chain couples TRBV28 to TRBJ1-4; TRBD1 might be the D (5 bases). CDR1 is MDHEN and CDR2 is SYDVKM in the germline V gene. The CDR3 consists of 20 residues. Trimming shortened V by 5 bases and J by 2 bases, and 27 bases separated the two germline ends. CDR3 sequence reads: CASSPFGPNGAEGTNEKLFF. The CDR3 DNA reads as TGTGCCAGCAGTCCGTTCGGTCCGAACGGGGCGGAGGGGACTAATGAAAAACTGTTTTTT.

The gene calls are TRBV27 and TRBJ2-1; TRBD2 aligns across 8 bases. The V segment lost 3 bases and the J segment 4 bases; nucleotides outside the gene matches: 5. Germline CDR1 and CDR2: MNHEY and SMNVEV (reference sequence). The CDR3 loop spans 15 amino acids. The CDR3 nucleotides are TGTGCCAGCAGTTTGTGGACTAGCACTTACAATGAGCAGTTCTTC. Amino acid sequence: CASSLWTSTYNEQFF.

The chain carries TRBV29-1 and TRBJ2-2; 7 bases align to TRBD2. The J segment lost 6 bases and the V segment lost 4 bases, leaving 11 bases of the junction unmatched. Germline V lookup: CDR1 SQVTM, CDR2 ANQGSEA. The CDR3 spans 15 residues. Written as DNA, the CDR3 is TGCAGCGTTGTGTTGGGCGGGAGAGGGGCCGGGGAGCTGTTTTTT. Translation gives CSVVLGGRGAGELFF.

The rearrangement links TRBV7-9 to TRBJ1-3, with 10 bases lining up with TRBD1. The CDR3 sequence is 14 residues long. The trim removed 6 bases at V and 4 bases at J, leaving 3 bases unmatched. Germline V gene lookup returns CDR1 SEHNR and CDR2 FQNEAQ (reference sequence). CDR3 sequence (DNA): TGTGCCAGCAGTTGGGACAGGGGAGGAAACACCATATATTTT. This translates into CASSWDRGGNTIYF.

This chain joins TRBV15 and TRBJ1-2, with a tentative D call TRBD1 (5 bases). Germline assignment: CDR1 LNHNV and CDR2 YYDKDF (reference sequence). The CDR3 extends over 15 amino acids. Between the trimmed V and J ends, which lost 0 bases and 8 bases, there was a span of 16 bases. This CDR3 is CATSRDTGRAGGYTF. The CDR3 DNA reads as TGTGCCACCAGCAGAGATACGGGCAGGGCGGGCGGCTACACCTTC.

The J gene is TRBJ1-1, the V gene TRBV29-1; 9 bases agree with TRBD1. The CDR3 is 14 residues long. Losses at the gene ends were 6 bases for V and 3 bases for J; bases not matched to a gene: 8. Germline CDR1 reads SQVTM; CDR2 reads ANQGSEA. The CDR3 nucleotides are TGCAGCGTCCGAGACAGGGGGAGGTACACTGAAGCTTTCTTT. As protein: CSVRDRGRYTEAFF. The whole variable domain, filled in from reference TRBV29-1 and TRBJ1-1, reads SAVISQKPSRDICQRGTSLTIQCQVDSQVTMMFWYRQQPGQSLTLIATANQGSEATYESGFVIDKFPISRPNLTFSTLTVSNMSPEDSSIYLCSVRDRGRYTEAFFGQGTRLTVV.

CDR3 loop: CASRSLAVAYNEQFF. The CDR3 DNA is TGTGCCAGCAGGTCTCTAGCGGTTGCCTACAATGAGCAGTTCTTC. The rearrangement joins TRBV7-9 to TRBJ2-1; 7 nucleotides line up with TRBD2. V lost 6 bases and J lost 2; bases outside the gene matches: 7. CDR1 is SEHNR and CDR2 is FQNEAQ in the germline V gene (reference sequence). CDR3 size: 15 residues.

The V call is TRBV28, the J call TRBJ2-1; 14 bases align to TRBD2. After removal of 3 bases from V and 8 bases from J, the junction contained 9 bases not matched to a gene. This CDR3 is built from 17 residues. Germline lookup yields CDR1 MDHEN and CDR2 SYDVKM. The CDR3: CASSFRLAGGPDDEQFF. Here the CDR3 DNA reads TGTGCCAGCAGTTTCCGACTAGCGGGAGGGCCTGACGATGAGCAGTTCTTC.

Of note for this clone: The germline gene is not matched at one end of the junction; a read error may be the cause. The rearrangement joins TRBV19 to TRBJ2-2, with a possible D match to TRBD1 (6 bases). The CDR3 runs 14 residues. CDR1 LNHDA and CDR2 SQIVND come from the germline V gene (reference sequence). CDR3 amino acids: CPSRPRQVSGELFF. The CDR3, as DNA: TGTCCCAGTAGACCACGACAGGTCTCCGGGGAGCTGTTTTTT.

The chain carries TRBV7-2 and TRBJ2-3; 11 nucleotides match TRBD2. Germline V gene sequence: CDR1 SGHTA, CDR2 FQGNSA. With 5 bases clipped from V and 4 bases from J, the junction kept 2 bases outside the gene matches. The length of the CDR3 is 14 residues. DNA of the CDR3: TGTGCCAGCAGCCTTAGCGGGAGGGCAGATACGCAGTATTTT. It encodes CASSLSGRADTQYF.